A selection of T cell receptor beta chains follows, all from one sample in a study of shared clonotypes between healthy human individuals. The protocol was immunoSEQ multiplex PCR, while the TCRdb copy is restricted to in-frame clones and leaves out a portion. The data hold 740,000 or so clones, with 55% to 85% observed a single time. The material sequenced was memory CD4+ T cells sorted from blood. All receptors derive from a woman aged 25 to 39 in good health. Each CDR3 is given with its conserved first and last residue. Each record gives: CDR3 protein, CDR3 DNA, clone size, V gene, D gene, J gene. A D gene is named only where the DNA matches it firmly. The size field is filled for only some rows; it gives once, few, many or a size class.

CDR3aa: CASSFSRRMVRGHEQYF
CDR3nt: TGTGCCAGCAGCTTTAGCCGGCGGATGGTCAGGGGCCACGAGCAGTACTTC
abundance: NA
v_gene: TRBV5-6
d_gene: NA
j_gene: TRBJ2-7

CDR3aa: CASSQDKRAGRSDYGYTF
CDR3nt: TGCGCCAGCAGCCAAGATAAGAGGGCGGGGCGCAGTGATTATGGCTACACCTTC
abundance: NA
v_gene: TRBV4-1
d_gene: NA
j_gene: TRBJ1-2

CDR3aa: CAISESQTYEQYF
CDR3nt: TGTGCCATCAGTGAGTCACAGACCTACGAGCAGTACTTC
abundance: NA
v_gene: TRBV10-3
d_gene: NA
j_gene: TRBJ2-7

CDR3aa: CASSAYTGGPGELFF
CDR3nt: TGTGCCAGCAGTGCGTATACAGGGGGCCCCGGGGAGCTGTTTTTT
abundance: few
v_gene: TRBV6-1
d_gene: TRBD1
j_gene: TRBJ2-2

CDR3aa: CASSFQGDGEAFF
CDR3nt: TGCGCCAGCAGCTTCCAGGGGGACGGTGAAGCTTTCTTT
abundance: NA
v_gene: TRBV5-1
d_gene: TRBD1
j_gene: TRBJ1-1

CDR3aa: CASSQGIANEKLFF
CDR3nt: TGTGCCAGCAGCCAGGGGATCGCTAATGAAAAACTGTTTTTT
abundance: NA
v_gene: TRBV9
d_gene: NA
j_gene: TRBJ1-4

CDR3aa: CASSSTWPFLNNEQFF
CDR3nt: TGTGCCAGCAGTTCGACGTGGCCTTTTCTTAACAATGAGCAGTTCTTC
abundance: NA
v_gene: TRBV7-2
d_gene: NA
j_gene: TRBJ2-1

CDR3aa: CASSPKGQLTISYEQYF
CDR3nt: TGTGCCAGCAGTCCAAAAGGACAGCTAACTATCTCCTACGAGCAGTACTTC
abundance: NA
v_gene: TRBV27
d_gene: NA
j_gene: TRBJ2-7

CDR3aa: CASSSGAETSLYF
CDR3nt: TGCGCCAGCAGCTCTGGGGCCGAAACTTCCCTGTACTTC
abundance: few
v_gene: TRBV5-1
d_gene: NA
j_gene: TRBJ2-5

CDR3aa: CASSLSGATNEKLFF
CDR3nt: TGTGCCAGCAGCTTATCCGGTGCAACTAATGAAAAACTGTTTTTT
abundance: NA
v_gene: TRBV7-9
d_gene: NA
j_gene: TRBJ1-4

CDR3aa: CASSSPMGLAGKNEQFF
CDR3nt: TGTGCCAGCAGCTCACCCATGGGACTAGCGGGAAAGAATGAGCAGTTCTTC
abundance: NA
v_gene: TRBV7-2
d_gene: TRBD2
j_gene: TRBJ2-1

CDR3aa: CASSPVIGHTEAFF
CDR3nt: TGTGCCAGCTCACCGGTTATTGGGCACACTGAAGCTTTCTTT
abundance: NA
v_gene: TRBV18
d_gene: NA
j_gene: TRBJ1-1

CDR3aa: CASSPQPAVGEQYF
CDR3nt: TGTGCCAGCAGCCCGCAACCAGCGGTCGGCGAGCAGTACTTC
abundance: few
v_gene: TRBV11-2
d_gene: NA
j_gene: TRBJ2-7

CDR3aa: CASSSWTSMNTEAFF
CDR3nt: TGTGCCAGCAGTTCCTGGACCTCCATGAACACTGAAGCTTTCTTT
abundance: once
v_gene: TRBV28
d_gene: NA
j_gene: TRBJ1-1

CDR3aa: CSVGTVNIQYF
CDR3nt: TGCAGCGTAGGGACAGTAAACATTCAGTACTTC
abundance: NA
v_gene: TRBV29-1
d_gene: TRBD1
j_gene: TRBJ2-4

CDR3aa: CASSRASGANVLTF
CDR3nt: TGTGCCAGCTCAAGAGCCTCTGGGGCCAACGTCCTGACTTTC
abundance: NA
v_gene: TRBV28
d_gene: NA
j_gene: TRBJ2-6

CDR3aa: CASSLARASGMSKNIQYF
CDR3nt: TGTGCCAGCAGCTTAGCGCGGGCATCGGGGATGAGCAAAAACATTCAGTACTTC
abundance: NA
v_gene: TRBV7-9
d_gene: NA
j_gene: TRBJ2-4

CDR3aa: CASRIQMANEKLFF
CDR3nt: TGTGCCAGCAGGATACAGATGGCTAATGAAAAACTGTTTTTT
abundance: NA
v_gene: TRBV2
d_gene: NA
j_gene: TRBJ1-4

CDR3aa: CASSNGLAGAYEQYF
CDR3nt: TGTGCCAGTAGTAATGGACTAGCGGGGGCCTACGAGCAGTACTTC
abundance: once
v_gene: TRBV19
d_gene: TRBD2
j_gene: TRBJ2-7

CDR3aa: CASSLGNRQGGEKLFF
CDR3nt: TGCGCCAGCAGCTTGGGAAATAGGCAGGGTGGCGAAAAACTGTTTTTT
abundance: NA
v_gene: TRBV5-1
d_gene: NA
j_gene: TRBJ1-4

CDR3aa: CASTTSGLAGPYEQYF
CDR3nt: TGTGCCAGCACCACAAGCGGACTAGCGGGACCCTACGAGCAGTACTTC
abundance: NA
v_gene: TRBV28
d_gene: TRBD2
j_gene: TRBJ2-7

CDR3aa: CASRSGQYTGELFF
CDR3nt: TGTGCCAGCAGGTCCGGACAGTACACCGGGGAGCTGTTTTTT
abundance: NA
v_gene: TRBV28
d_gene: NA
j_gene: TRBJ2-2

CDR3aa: CASSLGPSEVDTQYF
CDR3nt: TGCGCCAGCAGCTTGGGCCCCTCGGAAGTAGATACGCAGTATTTT
abundance: NA
v_gene: TRBV5-1
d_gene: NA
j_gene: TRBJ2-3

CDR3aa: CASSLVGQRLTKGEQFF
CDR3nt: TGTGCCAGCAGCTTAGTGGGGCAGCGACTGACGAAGGGGGAGCAGTTCTTC
abundance: NA
v_gene: TRBV11-2
d_gene: NA
j_gene: TRBJ2-1

CDR3aa: CASSLALEDEQFF
CDR3nt: TGCGCCAGCAGCTTGGCCTTGGAGGACGAGCAGTTCTTC
abundance: NA
v_gene: TRBV5-1
d_gene: NA
j_gene: TRBJ2-1

CDR3aa: CASSLRRGTNEKLFF
CDR3nt: TGTGCCAGCAGCCTCAGACGGGGAACTAATGAAAAACTGTTTTTT
abundance: NA
v_gene: TRBV14
d_gene: NA
j_gene: TRBJ1-4

CDR3aa: CASSPLGSGTNEQFF
CDR3nt: TGTGCCAGCAGCCCCCTGGGTAGCGGGACCAATGAGCAGTTCTTC
abundance: NA
v_gene: TRBV7-7
d_gene: TRBD2
j_gene: TRBJ2-1

CDR3aa: CASRTGGYTF
CDR3nt: TGTGCCAGCAGGACCGGAGGCTACACCTTC
abundance: few
v_gene: TRBV6-1
d_gene: NA
j_gene: TRBJ1-2

CDR3aa: CASSLAASSGSYEQFF
CDR3nt: TGCGCCAGCAGCTTGGCCGCTTCTAGCGGGAGCTATGAGCAGTTCTTC
abundance: once
v_gene: TRBV5-1
d_gene: TRBD2
j_gene: TRBJ2-1

CDR3aa: CASSLGLAGGHYNEQFF
CDR3nt: TGTGCCAGCAGCCTGGGGCTAGCGGGAGGGCACTACAATGAGCAGTTCTTC
abundance: once
v_gene: TRBV7-6
d_gene: TRBD2
j_gene: TRBJ2-1

CDR3aa: CASSRGVGSNTEAFF
CDR3nt: TGTGCCAGCTCACGGGGCGTCGGCTCGAACACTGAAGCTTTCTTT
abundance: NA
v_gene: TRBV18
d_gene: NA
j_gene: TRBJ1-1

CDR3aa: CASRSKTGNTGELFF
CDR3nt: TGTGCCAGCAGGTCAAAGACAGGGAACACCGGGGAGCTGTTTTTT
abundance: NA
v_gene: TRBV6-5
d_gene: NA
j_gene: TRBJ2-2

CDR3aa: CSARNRHGYTF
CDR3nt: TGCAGTGCTAGAAATCGACATGGCTACACCTTC
abundance: NA
v_gene: TRBV20-1
d_gene: NA
j_gene: TRBJ1-2

CDR3aa: CASSTRQGSYEQYF
CDR3nt: TGCGCCAGCAGCACCAGACAGGGCTCCTACGAGCAGTACTTC
abundance: NA
v_gene: TRBV5-1
d_gene: TRBD1
j_gene: TRBJ2-7

CDR3aa: CASSPGSEGGNEQFF
CDR3nt: TGCGCCAGCAGCCCGGGGTCAGAGGGGGGCAATGAGCAGTTCTTC
abundance: NA
v_gene: TRBV5-1
d_gene: NA
j_gene: TRBJ2-1

CDR3aa: CASSPRQGTAGELFF
CDR3nt: TGTGCCAGTTCCCCCAGACAGGGGACGGCCGGGGAGCTGTTTTTT
abundance: NA
v_gene: TRBV27
d_gene: TRBD1
j_gene: TRBJ2-2

CDR3aa: CASSPRLAPNEQFF
CDR3nt: TGTGCCAGCAGCCCACGACTAGCGCCCAATGAGCAGTTCTTC
abundance: NA
v_gene: TRBV11-1
d_gene: TRBD2
j_gene: TRBJ2-1

CDR3aa: CASSLQGAVEKLFF
CDR3nt: TGTGCCAGCAGCTTACAGGGGGCCGTGGAAAAACTGTTTTTT
abundance: few
v_gene: TRBV7-9
d_gene: TRBD1
j_gene: TRBJ1-4

CDR3aa: CASSLEGGQVPNQPQHF
CDR3nt: TGTGCCAGCAGCTTAGAGGGAGGACAGGTCCCCAATCAGCCCCAGCATTTT
abundance: NA
v_gene: TRBV7-9
d_gene: TRBD1
j_gene: TRBJ1-5

CDR3aa: CASSMNGMIREKLFF
CDR3nt: TGTGCCAGTAGTATGAATGGGATGATTCGAGAAAAACTGTTTTTT
abundance: NA
v_gene: TRBV19
d_gene: NA
j_gene: TRBJ1-4

CDR3aa: CASSLAGRQIYEQYF
CDR3nt: TGTGCCAGCAGCTTAGCTGGGAGGCAAATCTACGAGCAGTACTTC
abundance: NA
v_gene: TRBV7-2
d_gene: NA
j_gene: TRBJ2-7

CDR3aa: CASSFGTSGTEQYF
CDR3nt: TGCGCCAGCAGCTTCGGGACTAGCGGCACAGAGCAGTACTTC
abundance: NA
v_gene: TRBV5-1
d_gene: TRBD2
j_gene: TRBJ2-7

CDR3aa: CASKDQPDTEAFF
CDR3nt: TGTGCCAGCAAGGATCAGCCCGACACTGAAGCTTTCTTT
abundance: NA
v_gene: TRBV7-3
d_gene: NA
j_gene: TRBJ1-1

CDR3aa: CASSARQGYEQYF
CDR3nt: TGTGCCAGTAGTGCGCGACAGGGCTACGAGCAGTACTTC
abundance: NA
v_gene: TRBV19
d_gene: TRBD1
j_gene: TRBJ2-7

CDR3aa: CASSSNGGLDVGHGYTF
CDR3nt: TGTGCCAGCTCCTCAAATGGAGGACTAGATGTAGGGCATGGCTACACCTTC
abundance: NA
v_gene: TRBV18
d_gene: NA
j_gene: TRBJ1-2

CDR3aa: CASRDLTTAEQFF
CDR3nt: TGTGCCAGCAGGGACCTCACCACAGCTGAGCAGTTCTTC
abundance: NA
v_gene: TRBV2
d_gene: NA
j_gene: TRBJ2-1

CDR3aa: CASLPEGRGDEQYF
CDR3nt: TGCGCCAGCCTGCCCGAAGGCAGGGGGGACGAGCAGTACTTC
abundance: few
v_gene: TRBV10-2
d_gene: NA
j_gene: TRBJ2-7

CDR3aa: CSVYRAPAGAFF
CDR3nt: TGCAGCGTTTACCGGGCCCCCGCAGGAGCTTTCTTT
abundance: NA
v_gene: TRBV29-1
d_gene: NA
j_gene: TRBJ1-1

CDR3aa: CASSLSVAGATGDTQYF
CDR3nt: TGTGCCAGCAGTTTATCGGTAGCGGGAGCGACGGGAGATACGCAGTATTTT
abundance: NA
v_gene: TRBV28
d_gene: TRBD2
j_gene: TRBJ2-3

CDR3aa: CASSTGVGGQGEGNQPQHF
CDR3nt: TGTGCCAGCAGCACCGGAGTAGGGGGCCAAGGAGAGGGTAATCAGCCCCAGCATTTT
abundance: NA
v_gene: TRBV21-1
d_gene: NA
j_gene: TRBJ1-5

CDR3aa: CASRIDGGYEQYF
CDR3nt: TGTGCCAGCAGGATAGACGGGGGCTACGAGCAGTACTTC
abundance: NA
v_gene: TRBV6-1
d_gene: NA
j_gene: TRBJ2-7

CDR3aa: CASSGQGATSGLYNEQFF
CDR3nt: TGTGCCAGCAGCGGCCAGGGGGCGACTAGCGGGTTATACAATGAGCAGTTCTTC
abundance: NA
v_gene: TRBV7-9
d_gene: TRBD2
j_gene: TRBJ2-1

CDR3aa: CASSLPANRQGRGNEQFF
CDR3nt: TGTGCCAGCAGTTTACCCGCAAACCGGCAGGGAAGGGGCAATGAGCAGTTCTTC
abundance: NA
v_gene: TRBV28
d_gene: NA
j_gene: TRBJ2-1

CDR3aa: CASSPLGSGDGYTF
CDR3nt: TGTGCCAGCAGCCCCCTGGGCTCGGGGGATGGCTACACCTTC
abundance: NA
v_gene: TRBV6-6
d_gene: NA
j_gene: TRBJ1-2

CDR3aa: CATSQNGGDTQYF
CDR3nt: TGTGCCACCAGCCAAAATGGGGGGGATACGCAGTATTTT
abundance: few
v_gene: TRBV15
d_gene: NA
j_gene: TRBJ2-3

CDR3aa: CASSSDRFSTDTQYF
CDR3nt: TGCGCCAGCAGCTCCGACAGGTTTAGCACAGATACGCAGTATTTT
abundance: NA
v_gene: TRBV5-1
d_gene: NA
j_gene: TRBJ2-3

CDR3aa: CASSQDEGQPQHF
CDR3nt: TGCGCCAGCAGCCAAGATGAGGGTCAGCCCCAGCATTTT
abundance: many
v_gene: TRBV4-1
d_gene: NA
j_gene: TRBJ1-5

CDR3aa: CASSEAGLAGGTGELFF
CDR3nt: TGCGCCAGCAGTGAGGCCGGACTAGCGGGAGGAACCGGGGAGCTGTTTTTT
abundance: few
v_gene: TRBV10-1
d_gene: TRBD2
j_gene: TRBJ2-2